The clone carrying this TCR beta chain was detected ten times or more. Its antigen is not known. Full-length variable regions came from constant-region reverse primers plus semi-nested Nested Universal Primer A PCR. MiXCR was run by TCRdb on the 5' RACE reads, yielding one entry per CDR3 protein. The table lists 25,000 to 40,000 distinct CDR3 sequences, around 22% of them singletons. Study-level points and caveats: Tumor Tregs overlapped most with tumor, then blood, naive CD4+ cells.

Germline V CDR1 and CDR2: MNHNY, SVGAGI (reference sequence). The CDR3 is 16 amino acids. The ends were cut back, 5 bases at V and 3 bases at J, with 19 bases in the middle. CD4+CD45RO+CD25- cells were isolated as memory CD4+ T cells. The rearrangement links TRBV6-6 to TRBJ2-5; the D is unclear. Sequenced material: memory CD4+ T cells sorted from blood. Subset given: memory CD4+ T cells, CD4+CD45RO+CD25-. The TCR was taken from a female donor with breast cancer. The CDR3, as DNA: TGTGCCAGCAGTGACGCGTTTGGCAATGGGGAAGAGACCCAGTACTTC. Translated, it gives CASSDAFGNGEETQYF.